The present entry profiles one T cell receptor beta chain with its context. TCRdb's copy holds only in-frame clones and misses some; the assay was immunoSEQ multiplex PCR. The sample has nearly 90,000 clones, 85% to 90% seen once; the top ten hold over 9%. The data stem from a study of T cell responses to AZD1222 COVID-19 vaccine. Trimming cost V 2 bases and J 7 bases; bases outside gene matches: 10. The CDR3 runs to 16 residues. The germline V gene encodes CDR1 SGDLS and CDR2 YYNGEE. This chain links TRBV9 with TRBJ1-2; 11 bases line up with TRBD1. This sequence originates from an adult in good health. The sequencing here drew on peripheral blood, taken on day 0 of MenACWY control vaccination. CDR3 region: CASSVVGGQGAVGYTF. The CDR3 bases are TGTGCCAGCAGCGTGGTGGGTGGACAGGGGGCAGTTGGCTACACCTTC. Full variable domain (missing parts from reference TRBV9 and TRBJ1-2): DSGVTQTPKHLITATGQRVTLRCSPRSGDLSVYWYQQSLDQGLQFLIQYYNGEERAKGNILERFSAQQFPDLHSELNLSSLELGDSALYFCASSVVGGQGAVGYTFGSGTRLTVV.